One and the same sample provided the 10 T cell receptor beta chains below, sequenced in a study of T cell clonality in common variable immunodeficiency. Measured with immunoSEQ multiplex PCR; TCRdb has only the in-frame clones, and not every one. The table lists some 80,000 clones, no singletons, with 0.8% in the top ten. The sample taken for sequencing was peripheral blood mononuclear cells. The source is a person aged 18 to 75 in good health.

This clone has ten or more counts. The read gets to within 3 residues of the CDR3 end, and the germline J gene fills in the rest. The chain has TRBV6-2 or TRBV6-3 and TRBJ2-7; D possibly corresponds to TRBD2 (6 bases). Between the trimmed V and J ends, which lost 5 bases and 0 bases, there was a span of 11 bases. This CDR3 is built from 14 residues. Germline values: CDR1 MNHEY, CDR2 SVGEGT. This CDR3 is CASSRAGSSYEQYF. CDR3 DNA, as far as it was read: TGTGCCAGCAGTCGAGCGGGTAGCTCCTACGAG.

The sample holds many counts of this clone. The read ends 3 residues before the CDR3 terminus; that terminus is restored from the germline J gene. This chain connects TRBV10-1 to TRBJ2-1; 11 bases match TRBD2. The germline V gene encodes CDR1 WNHNN and CDR2 SYGVQD (reference sequence). With 3 bases clipped from V and 9 bases from J, the junction kept 10 bases outside the gene matches. The CDR3 is 16 residues long. The CDR3 bases that were read are TGCGCCAGCAGTGAAATAGCGGGAGGGCCAGGGGCTGAG. Its translation is CASSEIAGGPGAE. The whole CDR3 is CASSEIAGGPGAEQFF.

This clone appeared many times. One end of the junction fails to match germline, which may point to a read error. Coverage ceases 3 residues before the CDR3 finishes, and the germline J gene fills in the end. V usage is TRBV4-2 and J usage is TRBJ2-7; possible D gene TRBD1, 5 bases. The CDR3 sequence is 16 residues long. Germline V lookup: CDR1 LGHNA, CDR2 YNFKEQ. The DNA read from the CDR3 is TGCGCCAGCAGCCAAGATAGGGGCACGGCATCCTACGAG. Its protein product is CASSQDRGTASYE. The full CDR3 protein reads CASSQDRGTASYEQYF.

Many counts were recorded for this clone. The CDR3 end is not reached by the read, which stops 3 residues before it; the germline J gene fills it in. This chain connects TRBV7-2 to TRBJ2-2; D is ambiguous. This CDR3 is 15 amino acids long. Deletions cut 0 bases from V and 5 bases from J, with 10 bases between. Germline V gives CDR1 SGHTA, CDR2 FQGNSA. CDR3 DNA, as far as it was read: TGTGCCAGCAGCTTAGCTCTGGGCAGGACCGGGGAG. It specifies CASSLALGRTGE. The complete CDR3 reads CASSLALGRTGELFF. The whole variable domain, filled in from reference TRBV7-2 and TRBJ2-2, reads GAGVSQSPSNKVTEKGKDVELRCDPISGHTALYWYRQSLGQGLEFLIYFQGNSAPDKSGLPSDRFSAERTGGSVSTLTIQRTQQEDSAVYLCASSLALGRTGELFFGEGSRLTVL.

This clone was seen at least ten times. The CDR3 bases that were read are TGTGCCAGCAGTCGACTAGCGGGGAGCACAGATACG. Its protein product is CASSRLAGSTDT. The complete CDR3 sequence is CASSRLAGSTDTQYF. This rearrangement joins TRBV9 to TRBJ2-3; 11 nucleotides align to TRBD2. The read ends 3 residues early relative to the CDR3; the germline J gene fills the gap. Germline CDR1 and CDR2: SGDLS and YYNGEE. Germline trimming cut 5 bases from V and 0 bases from J; bases unmatched to any gene: 2. This CDR3 region has 15 residues. Drawing the rest from reference TRBV9 and TRBJ2-3, the complete variable domain is DSGVTQTPKHLITATGQRVTLRCSPRSGDLSVYWYQQSLDQGLQFLIQYYNGEERAKGNILERFSAQQFPDLHSELNLSSLELGDSALYFCASSRLAGSTDTQYFGPGTRLTVL.

This clone was found many times. The read halts 3 residues ahead of the CDR3 end, with the missing end drawn from the germline J gene. This rearrangement joins TRBV30 to TRBJ1-4, with 8 bases matching TRBD1. CDR1 is GTSNPN and CDR2 is SVGIG in the germline V gene (reference sequence). J gave up 0 bases and V 2 bases, and 11 bases lay outside the gene matches. This CDR3 is built from 18 residues. The covered CDR3 bases are TGTGCCTGGAGTCTGGACAGGGCCCCGGAGGCAACTAATGAAAAA. The encoded protein is CAWSLDRAPEATNEK. The CDR3 in full is CAWSLDRAPEATNEKLFF.

Ten or more counts support this clone. The read ends 3 residues before the CDR3 terminus; that terminus is restored from the germline J gene. This sequence joins TRBV29-1 and TRBJ2-7; 11 bases agree with TRBD2. Germline V lookup: CDR1 SQVTM, CDR2 ANQGSEA. The ends lost 4 bases at V and 1 base at J; junction bases unmatched: 6. This CDR3 region has 15 residues. The covered CDR3 bases are TGCAGCGTTGGACTAACTAGCGGGAGTTCCTACGAG. It translates to CSVGLTSGSSYE. The full-length CDR3 reads as CSVGLTSGSSYEQYF.

This clone was detected ten times or more. The read ends 3 residues before the CDR3 terminus; that terminus is restored from the germline J gene. The rearrangement joins TRBV19 to TRBJ2-3; possibly TRBD1 for D (7 bases). The V and J ends lost 7 bases and 5 bases respectively, with 22 bases between them. CDR1 and CDR2 (germline): LNHDA, SQIVND (reference sequence). This CDR3 is 16 amino acids long. The CDR3 reads CASKVGGGQLRDTQYF. The part of the CDR3 DNA that was read is TGTGCCAGTAAAGTCGGAGGGGGCCAGCTCAGAGATACG.

This clone has ten or more counts. The CDR3 is cut off 3 residues early in the read; its end comes from the germline J gene. The rearrangement joins TRBV20-1 to TRBJ2-2; the D is unclear. This CDR3 region has 15 residues. Germline lookup yields CDR1 DFQATT and CDR2 SNEGSKA (reference sequence). V was shortened by 4 bases and J by 8 bases, with 20 bases between the two germline ends. CDR3 bases read: TGCAGTGCTATCCCGCTTAAAGGGCCGGAGGGGGAG. Residues: CSAIPLKGPEGE. The entire CDR3 sequence reads CSAIPLKGPEGELFF.

The sample holds many counts of this clone. The read ends 3 residues before the CDR3 terminus; that terminus is restored from the germline J gene. The chain employs TRBV20-1 and TRBJ2-3, with 12 bases aligning to TRBD2. CDR1 is DFQATT and CDR2 is SNEGSKA in the germline V gene (reference sequence). Unmatched junction bases numbered 8, after V lost 0 bases and J lost 4 bases. The CDR3 is 17 amino acids. The CDR3 DNA, read in part, is TGCAGTGCTAGAGATCTCAGGCTAGCGGGAGGGGCAGATACG. It codes for CSARDLRLAGGADT. The CDR3 as a whole reads CSARDLRLAGGADTQYF.